The next 23 T cell receptor beta chains were all read from a single sample in a study of cytomegalovirus exposure and HLA in healthy donors. PCR amplification relied on 60 Vbeta primers (plus 13 Jbeta primers). Only in-frame clones appear in the TCRdb table, and some are missing; sequencing was by immunoSEQ multiplex PCR. The sample totals fewer than 150,000 clones. Sequencing was carried out using PBMCs. These receptors were taken from a woman in her fifties or sixties in good health and CMV-seronegative.

V gene TRBV5-1 combines with J gene TRBJ1-1; TRBD1 matches 10 bases. V was pared by 6 bases and J by 3 bases, with 5 bases of the junction left unmatched. The CDR3 consists of 14 residues. From germline, CDR1 is SGHRS and CDR2 YFSETQ. The CDR3 DNA is TGCGCCAGCAACACCGGACAGGGGGACACTGAAGCTTTCTTT. This translates into CASNTGQGDTEAFF. The full variable domain, its missing parts supplied by reference TRBV5-1 and TRBJ1-1, is KAGVTQTPRYLIKTRGQQVTLSCSPISGHRSVSWYQQTPGQGLQFLFEYFSETQRNKGNFPGRFSGRQFSNSRSEMNVSTLELGDSALYLCASNTGQGDTEAFFGQGTRLTVV.

This chain uses TRBV5-1 with TRBJ2-7; a weak D match, TRBD1 (6 bases). Per germline, CDR1 SGHRS and CDR2 YFSETQ. The CDR3 spans 12 residues. Trimming removed 2 bases from V and 6 bases from J, with 9 bases in between. This chain's CDR3 is CASSLQGSEQYF. In DNA form, the CDR3 reads TGCGCCAGCAGCTTACAGGGAAGCGAGCAGTACTTC.

This sequence joins TRBV4-1 and TRBJ2-1, with a possible D match to TRBD1 (5 bases). The CDR3 has 20 amino acids. V lost 0 bases and J 1 base, leaving 22 bases between the germline ends. Germline lookup yields CDR1 MGHRA and CDR2 YSYEKL. The CDR3 spells CASSQDPGTTRAGSYNEQFF. CDR3 DNA: TGCGCCAGCAGCCAAGATCCAGGAACGACCCGGGCAGGGTCCTACAATGAGCAGTTCTTC.

This chain connects TRBV6-5 to TRBJ1-2, with TRBD1 matching 7 bases. Germline CDR1 is MNHEY and CDR2 is SVGAGI. V trimming: 4 bases; J trimming: 5 bases; junction bases outside the gene matches: 4. This CDR3 comprises 13 residues. The CDR3 DNA is TGTGCCAGCAGTTCCTACAGGGGATATGGCTACACCTTC. Encoded protein: CASSSYRGYGYTF.

The chain uses TRBV5-4 and TRBJ2-5, with TRBD1 as a possible D gene (5 bases). The CDR3 is 13 residues long. The V end was cut by 4 bases, the J end by 2 bases, with 9 bases between. Germline V gives CDR1 SGHNT, CDR2 YYREEE (reference sequence). The CDR3 here is CASSIQVQETQYF. DNA for the CDR3: TGTGCCAGCAGCATACAGGTTCAAGAGACCCAGTACTTC. The full variable domain, completed using reference TRBV5-4 and TRBJ2-5, is ETGVTQSPTHLIKTRGQQVTLRCSSQSGHNTVSWYQQALGQGPQFIFQYYREEENGRGNFPPRFSGLQFPNYSSELNVNALELDDSALYLCASSIQVQETQYFGPGTRLLVL.

On this clone: One end of the junction does not line up with germline, which may come from a read error. The V gene is TRBV5-1, the J gene TRBJ1-2, with 7 bases identical to TRBD1. This CDR3 is 13 amino acids long. Germline CDR1 is SGHRS and CDR2 is YFSETQ. CDR3 bases: TGCGCCAGCAGCCCCGGGACAGCCTATGGCTACATCTTC. Translating gives CASSPGTAYGYIF.

The gene calls are TRBV5-6 and TRBJ2-5; 8 positions match TRBD1. The CDR3 is 16 residues long. Germline loops: CDR1 SGHDT, CDR2 YYEEEE. With V trimmed by 4 bases and J by 4 bases, 12 bases remained unmatched. DNA of the CDR3: TGTGCCAGCAGCCATGGACAGGGTACGATTAGAGAGACCCAGTACTTC. Protein sequence: CASSHGQGTIRETQYF.

The chain uses TRBV4-1 and TRBJ2-3, with 11 positions matching TRBD2. The CDR3 runs to 16 residues. V lost 2 bases, J lost 1 base, and 2 bases stayed unmatched. Germline CDR1 is MGHRA and CDR2 is YSYEKL. Written as DNA, the CDR3 is TGCGCCAGCAGCCAATTGACTAGCGGGGGCACAGATACGCAGTATTTT. This gives the protein CASSQLTSGGTDTQYF.

V usage is TRBV7-6 and J usage is TRBJ1-2, with unresolved D. V was shortened by 5 bases and J by 4 bases, with 11 bases between the two germline ends. The CDR3 consists of 13 residues. Per germline, CDR1 SGHVS and CDR2 FNYEAQ. The CDR3 is CASSPSSLYGYTF. CDR3 nucleotides: TGTGCCAGCAGCCCCTCGTCCCTCTATGGCTACACCTTC.

The chain is built from TRBV23-1 and TRBJ2-7, with D maybe TRBD1 (5 bases). TRBV23-1 is an ORF for which the function is uncertain. The CDR3 is 14 residues long. V was clipped by 8 bases and J by 2 bases, with 16 bases between them. CDR3 amino acids: CASRLAGPPYEQYF. The CDR3 DNA reads as TGCGCCAGCCGCCTGGCAGGGCCTCCCTACGAGCAGTACTTC.

J is TRBJ1-5 and V is TRBV11-2, with D possibly TRBD1 on 6 matching bases. The V gene lost 3 bases and the J gene lost 6 bases, with 9 bases spanning the gap. CDR3 length equals 13 residues. Germline V CDR1 and CDR2: SGHAT, FQNNGV. The CDR3 region is CASSLDRGQPQHF. The CDR3 DNA reads TGTGCCAGCAGCTTGGACAGAGGTCAGCCCCAGCATTTT.

The gene calls are TRBV5-4 and TRBJ2-7, with 7 bases that match TRBD1. Germline CDR1 and CDR2: SGHNT and YYREEE (reference sequence). The CDR3 contains 14 residues. The junction had 6 bases not matched to a gene; V was cut back by 4 bases and J by 2 bases. CDR3 in DNA: TGTGCCAGCAGCCGTGGGACAGTTCCCTACGAGCAGTACTTC. Residues: CASSRGTVPYEQYF.

The chain combines TRBV7-8 with TRBJ2-1, with 8 nucleotides matching TRBD2. Germline trimming cut 5 bases from V and 0 bases from J; bases unmatched to any gene: 6. Germline assignment: CDR1 SGHVS and CDR2 FQNEAQ. This CDR3 spans 16 amino acids. The CDR3 is CASSRVGTSSYNEQFF. In nucleotides, the CDR3 is TGTGCCAGCAGCAGGGTTGGGACTAGCTCCTACAATGAGCAGTTCTTC. The full variable domain, with the rest looked up from reference TRBV7-8 and TRBJ2-1, is GAGVSQSPRYKVAKRGQDVALRCDPISGHVSLFWYQQALGQGPEFLTYFQNEAQLDKSGLPSDRFFAERPEGSVSTLKIQRTQQEDSAVYLCASSRVGTSSYNEQFFGPGTRLTVL.

The V gene is TRBV9, the J gene TRBJ1-2; D call uncertain. The CDR3 is made up of 15 amino acids. Germline assignment: CDR1 SGDLS and CDR2 YYNGEE. Trimming removed 0 bases at V and 2 bases at J, with 11 bases between. The CDR3 coding sequence is TGTGCCAGCAGCGTAGGAGTCTCCGGGAACTATGGCTACACCTTC. Amino acid sequence: CASSVGVSGNYGYTF.

The genes are TRBV29-1 and TRBJ1-1; D possibly corresponds to TRBD1 (6 bases). The CDR3 consists of 12 residues. Germline V gene sequence: CDR1 SQVTM, CDR2 ANQGSEA. V lost 7 bases and J lost 10, with 19 bases in between. CDR3 nucleotide sequence: TGCAGCGCTTACGAGGGGGTTGGGATAGCTTTCTTT. Translation gives CSAYEGVGIAFF.

The chain carries TRBV9 and TRBJ2-7; TRBD1 aligns across 8 bases. This CDR3 is built from 15 residues. Germline CDR1 reads SGDLS; CDR2 reads YYNGEE. Germline trimming cut 0 bases from V and 7 bases from J; bases unmatched to any gene: 9. The CDR3 spells CASSVDYTGGREQYF. In DNA, the CDR3 is TGTGCCAGCAGCGTAGATTATACAGGGGGAAGGGAGCAGTACTTC.

The genes are TRBV27 and TRBJ1-1; TRBD1 agrees at 12 bases. Germline loops: CDR1 MNHEY, CDR2 SMNVEV (reference sequence). Trimming at V came to 4 bases and at J to 10 bases, leaving 10 bases not matched to a gene. The CDR3 loop spans 15 amino acids. CDR3 nucleotides: TGTGCCAGCAGTTCCCCCGCTGGGACAGGGGGCAGAGCTTTCTTT. It encodes CASSSPAGTGGRAFF.

Comments on this clone: One junction end does not reproduce the germline sequence, and a read error may be involved. V usage is TRBV6-1 and J usage is TRBJ2-1; 9 positions agree with TRBD2. Germline V CDR1 and CDR2: MNHNS, SASEGT. The CDR3 loop spans 14 amino acids. CDR3 loop: CASREAGGYNEQFF. The DNA of the CDR3 is TGTGCCAGCAGGGAAGCGGGAGGATACAATGAGCAGTTCTTC.

The rearrangement links TRBV4-1 to TRBJ2-3; D unresolved. Trimming pared 1 base from V and 4 bases from J, leaving 12 bases between. The length of the CDR3 is 15 residues. Germline CDR1 and CDR2: MGHRA and YSYEKL. CDR3 DNA sequence: TGCGCCAGCAGCCAAGTGGGTTCGCAGGCAGATACGCAGTATTTT. The encoded protein is CASSQVGSQADTQYF.

This chain links TRBV6-1 with TRBJ1-5; TRBD1 matches at 9 bases. Germline V gene lookup returns CDR1 MNHNS and CDR2 SASEGT. The CDR3 runs to 13 residues. The trim removed 10 bases at V and 7 bases at J, leaving 8 bases unmatched. CDR3 loop: CATKDRGGQPQHF. CDR3 nucleotides: TGTGCCACCAAGGACAGGGGAGGCCAGCCCCAGCATTTT.

The rearrangement uses TRBV30 and TRBJ2-7, with D tentatively TRBD2 (5 bases). There are 11 residues in the CDR3. Germline CDR1 reads GTSNPN; CDR2 reads SVGIG (reference sequence). V dropped 4 bases and J dropped 2 bases, with 6 bases sitting between them. The CDR3 loop reads CAWTGTYEQYF. The CDR3 DNA follows: TGTGCCTGGACGGGGACCTACGAGCAGTACTTC.

The rearrangement joins TRBV10-3 to TRBJ1-3; D not certain. Germline CDR1 and CDR2: ENHRY and SYGVKD. The V end lost 3 bases, the J end lost 2 bases, and 8 bases lay between the germline ends. The CDR3 sequence is 14 residues long. The CDR3 is CAISDSSTGNTIYF. The CDR3 DNA reads TGTGCCATCAGTGACTCCAGTACTGGAAACACCATATATTTT.

The chain links TRBV2 to TRBJ1-1, with D possibly matching TRBD1 (5 bases). Germline CDR1 and CDR2: SNHLY and FYNNEI. V was trimmed by 1 base and J by 6 bases, leaving 15 bases between them. The CDR3 has 15 residues. CDR3 residues: CASSEEEGIAPEAFF. In DNA, the CDR3 is TGTGCCAGCAGTGAAGAGGAGGGGATTGCCCCTGAAGCTTTCTTT.